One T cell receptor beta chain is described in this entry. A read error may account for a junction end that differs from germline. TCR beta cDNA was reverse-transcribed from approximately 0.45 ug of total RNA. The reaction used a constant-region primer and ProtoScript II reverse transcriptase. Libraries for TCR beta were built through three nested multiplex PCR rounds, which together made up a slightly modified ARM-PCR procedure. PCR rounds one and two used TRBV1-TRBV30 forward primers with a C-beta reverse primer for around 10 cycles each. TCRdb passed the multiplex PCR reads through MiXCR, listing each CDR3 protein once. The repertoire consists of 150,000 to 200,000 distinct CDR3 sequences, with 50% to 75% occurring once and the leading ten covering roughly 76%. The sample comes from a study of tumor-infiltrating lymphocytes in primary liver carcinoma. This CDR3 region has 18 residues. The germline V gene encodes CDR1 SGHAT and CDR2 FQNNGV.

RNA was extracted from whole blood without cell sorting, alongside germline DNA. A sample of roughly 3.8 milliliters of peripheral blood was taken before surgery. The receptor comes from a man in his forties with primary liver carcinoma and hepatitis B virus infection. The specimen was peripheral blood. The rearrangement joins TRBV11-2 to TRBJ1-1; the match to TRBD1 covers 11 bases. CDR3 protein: CARSLDEDRGRRYTKAFF. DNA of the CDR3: TGTGCCAGGAGCTTAGATGAGGACAGGGGGCGCCGTTACACTAAAGCTTTCTTT. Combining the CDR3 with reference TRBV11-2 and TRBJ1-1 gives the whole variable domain EAGVAQSPRYKIIEKRQSVAFWCNPISGHATLYWYQQILGQGPKLLIQFQNNGVVDDSQLPKDRFSAERLKGVDSTLKIQPAKLEDSAVYLCARSLDEDRGRRYTKAFFGQGTRLTVV.